The rows below give T cell receptor beta chains drawn from one sample of a study of glioma-infiltrating T cells. One entry per CDR3 protein results from TCRdb running MiXCR on the multiplex PCR reads. The sample includes about 410,000 distinct CDR3 sequences, 41% of them seen just once. Sequenced input: glioma tissue, nonneoplastic brain tissue, or PBMCs (not recorded which). All receptors come from a human donor with low-grade glioma or glioblastoma, undergoing nonglioma brain surgery, or in good health (not recorded which). Each CDR3 is given with its conserved first and last residue. D genes are given only for firm matches. For some rows the clone size is stated as once, few or many, or as a class when expanded; others skip it.

V	J	size	D	CDR3	DNA
TRBV25-1	TRBJ1-2	.	.	CASSERRAWNGYTF	TGTGCCAGCAGTGAAAGGAGGGCGTGGAATGGCTACACCTTC
TRBV28	TRBJ2-4	few	.	CASRPTGTAKNIQYF	TGTGCCAGCAGACCTACCGGGACGGCCAAAAACATTCAGTACTTC
TRBV4-3	TRBJ2-3	many	.	CASSQDAGTDTQYF	TGCGCCAGCAGCCAAGATGCAGGGACAGATACGCAGTATTTT
TRBV7-3	TRBJ2-6	.	.	CASSPEGANVLTF	TGTGCCAGCAGCCCGGAGGGGGCCAACGTCCTGACTTTC
TRBV20-1	TRBJ2-1	.	.	CSATTNRYNEQFF	TGCAGTGCAACTACTAACAGGTACAATGAGCAGTTCTTC
TRBV20-1	TRBJ2-7	.	TRBD1	CSARDSYWDRGRAGEQYF	TGCAGTGCTAGAGATTCGTATTGGGACAGGGGGCGTGCGGGCGAGCAGTACTTC
TRBV28	TRBJ2-3	.	.	CASSLRQATQYF	TGTGCCAGCAGCTTACGGCAGGCTACGCAGTATTTT
TRBV7-2	TRBJ2-3	few	TRBD1	CASTGTGGIDTQYF	TGTGCCAGCACCGGGACAGGGGGGATAGATACGCAGTATTTT
TRBV14	TRBJ1-2	.	.	CASSQDRGSGVGGYTF	TGTGCCAGCAGCCAAGACCGGGGCAGTGGGGTTGGTGGCTACACCTTC
TRBV6-1	TRBJ2-1	few	TRBD2	CAISELFPGLAGGREQFF	TGTGCCATCAGTGAGTTATTCCCGGGACTAGCGGGAGGACGTGAGCAGTTCTTC
TRBV20-1	TRBJ2-7	many	TRBD2	CSAELAGFEYEQYF	TGCAGTGCTGAACTAGCGGGATTCGAATACGAGCAGTACTTC
TRBV28	TRBJ2-1	few	.	CASSRPPTEQFF	TGTGCCAGCAGTCGCCCCCCGACAGAACAGTTCTTC
TRBV10-3	TRBJ1-4	once	TRBD1	CAVSESGTEHEKLFF	TGTGCCGTCAGTGAGTCGGGGACAGAGCATGAAAAACTGTTTTTT
TRBV6-1	TRBJ2-2	many	TRBD2	CASSVRGGSGELFF	TGTGCCAGCAGTGTCCGCGGGGGGAGCGGGGAGCTGTTTTTT
TRBV20-1	TRBJ2-1	few	.	CSATPLYNEQFF	TGCAGTGCTACCCCCCTCTACAATGAGCAGTTCTTC
TRBV6-2/TRBV6-3	TRBJ1-5	many	TRBD1	CASSYSIQPGTVSNQPQHF	TGTGCCAGCAGTTACTCGATCCAGCCGGGGACAGTTAGCAATCAGCCCCAGCATTTT
TRBV5-1	TRBJ2-7	.	TRBD1	CASSRDRVGQYEQYF	TGCGCCAGCAGCCGTGACAGGGTAGGCCAGTACGAGCAGTACTTC
TRBV20-1	TRBJ2-5	.	.	CNARLGTMETQYF	TGCAATGCTAGGCTAGGGACCATGGAGACCCAGTACTTC
TRBV7-9	TRBJ2-3	.	.	CASSPPVRGVLDTQYF	TGTGCCAGCAGCCCTCCAGTCAGAGGGGTCCTAGATACGCAGTATTTT
TRBV20-1	TRBJ2-5	.	TRBD1	CSARDGTAQETQYF	TGCAGTGCTAGAGATGGGACAGCCCAAGAGACCCAGTACTTC
TRBV4-3	TRBJ2-5	.	.	CASSQQVAGETQYF	TGCGCCAGCAGCCAGCAGGTGGCCGGTGAGACCCAGTACTTC
TRBV6-2/TRBV6-3	TRBJ2-7	few	TRBD2	CASSLPPFSGTSGEQYF	TGTGCCAGCAGTTTACCCCCCTTTAGCGGGACGTCGGGGGAGCAGTACTTC
TRBV6-6	TRBJ2-3	.	TRBD2	CARSKGLAGTSTDTQYF	TGTGCCAGAAGTAAGGGACTAGCGGGAACTAGCACAGATACGCAGTATTTT
TRBV20-1	TRBJ2-7	.	.	CSASLEPYEQYF	TGCAGTGCCTCACTAGAGCCCTACGAGCAGTACTTC
TRBV14	TRBJ1-2	.	.	CASSQAGQLANYDYTF	TGTGCCAGCAGCCAAGCCGGACAGTTAGCTAACTATGACTACACCTTC
TRBV5-4	TRBJ2-5	.	TRBD1	CASSSHPTGVETQYF	TGTGCCAGCAGCTCCCATCCGACAGGGGTCGAGACCCAGTACTTC
TRBV11-2	TRBJ2-3	few	TRBD2	CASSPRDYPDTQYF	TGTGCCAGCAGCCCTCGGGACTATCCGGATACGCAGTATTTT
TRBV28	TRBJ1-2	many	.	CASSNQGLYGYTF	TGTGCCAGCAGCAATCAGGGACTATATGGCTACACCTTC
TRBV20-1	TRBJ2-1	.	.	CSALGLWNEQFF	TGCAGTGCCCTCGGTCTTTGGAATGAGCAGTTCTTC
TRBV7-2	TRBJ1-1	few	.	CASSATSFTAWEAFF	TGTGCCAGCAGCGCGACAAGTTTTACTGCCTGGGAAGCTTTCTTT
TRBV15	TRBJ2-2	many	.	CATSRDRDPGGELFF	TGTGCCACCAGCAGAGATCGGGACCCGGGCGGGGAGCTGTTTTTT
TRBV4-1	TRBJ2-5	few	.	CASSQAGTQETQYF	TGCGCCAGCAGCCAAGCCGGGACTCAAGAGACCCAGTACTTC
TRBV20-1	TRBJ1-5	many	TRBD1	CSARSDRGRLLRQPQHF	TGCAGTGCTAGATCGGACAGGGGGCGTCTTCTACGTCAGCCCCAGCATTTT
TRBV7-2	TRBJ2-7	.	TRBD1	CASSLEVTGGYEQYF	TGTGCCAGCAGCTTAGAGGTGACAGGGGGGTACGAGCAGTACTTC
TRBV4-3	TRBJ1-6	.	.	CASSQVRDDESPLHF	TGCGCCAGCAGCCAAGTTAGGGATGATGAGTCACCCCTCCACTTT
TRBV6-2/TRBV6-3	TRBJ1-1	many	.	CASILIPTGRNTEAFF	TGTGCCAGCATCCTTATTCCTACAGGGAGGAACACTGAAGCTTTCTTT
TRBV15	TRBJ2-1	many	.	CATSRDVGSNEQFF	TGTGCCACCAGCAGAGATGTGGGGTCCAATGAGCAGTTCTTC
TRBV27	TRBJ1-2	many	.	CASSMKGPGGAGYTF	TGTGCCAGCAGTATGAAAGGGCCCGGGGGTGCTGGCTACACCTTC
TRBV20-1	TRBJ2-5	once	TRBD2	CCARTSQETQYF	TGCTGTGCCCGGACTAGCCAAGAGACCCAGTACTTC
TRBV19	TRBJ2-1	.	.	CASSIGGSYEQFF	TGTGCCAGTAGTATTGGGGGCAGCTATGAGCAGTTCTTC
TRBV6-5	TRBJ1-3	.	.	CASSYAPHFSGNTIYF	TGTGCCAGCAGTTACGCCCCCCACTTCTCTGGAAACACCATATATTTT
TRBV29-1	TRBJ2-7	few	TRBD2	CSVDGGSVGIHEQYF	TGCAGCGTTGACGGGGGGTCTGTCGGAATCCACGAGCAGTACTTC
TRBV10-3	TRBJ1-2	few	.	CAIQEYTNYGYTF	TGTGCCATCCAGGAGTACACTAACTATGGCTACACCTTC
TRBV11-1	TRBJ2-5	.	.	CASGLGGQETQYF	TGTGCCAGCGGGCTTGGCGGCCAAGAGACCCAGTACTTC
TRBV27	TRBJ2-7	many	TRBD2	CASSWGLAGEQYF	TGTGCCAGCAGCTGGGGACTAGCTGGCGAGCAGTACTTC
TRBV20-1	TRBJ1-2	many	TRBD1	CSARAQDRDYGYTF	TGCAGTGCTAGAGCTCAAGACAGGGACTATGGCTACACCTTC
TRBV20-1	TRBJ2-7	.	.	CSASNSYEQYF	TGCAGTGCTAGTAACAGCTACGAGCAGTACTTC
TRBV5-1	TRBJ2-1	.	.	CASRSDGRTAYNEQFF	TGCGCCAGCAGATCTGACGGCCGGACAGCCTACAATGAGCAGTTCTTC
TRBV5-1	TRBJ1-6	.	TRBD1	CASSQGQLNSPLHF	TGCGCCAGCAGCCAGGGACAGTTAAATTCACCCCTCCACTTT
TRBV6-2/TRBV6-3	TRBJ2-1	many	TRBD2	CASSWTSGRADEQFF	TGTGCCAGCAGTTGGACTAGCGGGAGGGCGGATGAGCAGTTCTTC